This TCR beta chain appears in the sequencing data of a study of CD8 T cells in Susac syndrome (dated by TCRdb to between 2019 and 2020). With regard to the full study: Among the Susac syndrome patients who were sequenced, clinically active disease was present in about six and clinical remission was observed in 8 or 9. Susac syndrome patients were therapy-naive, on corticosteroids (some also receiving IVIg), or on IVIg alone at blood withdrawal. Repertoire sequencing was used to test whether CD8+ T cell activation and differentiation in Susac syndrome was antigen driven. Overall study results and their limits: In the CD4+ T cell repertoire of Susac syndrome patients, clonal expansion was not detected. The study acknowledged that relatively few individuals were included in the TCR sequencing and HLA analysis.

RNA was extracted with the RNeasy kit and roughly 0.45 to 1 ug was reverse transcribed using random hexamers. TCR beta CDR3 regions were amplified with the immunoSEQ multiplex PCR assay covering 54 Vbeta and 13 Jbeta segments. Bias from PCR amplification was corrected by using a synthetic template baseline for primer optimization and for computational correction. In the source study's methods: Reads were annotated to V, D and J genes per IMGT and analyzed with immunoSEQ Analyzer, keeping only productive sequences. To calculate clonality, Shannon entropy was normalized by log2 of the number of productive unique sequences and then subtracted from one. Public and private clones were assessed among the 100 most prevalent clones of each patient and control. Clones were defined as Susac-specific when absent from the healthy and MS cohorts, from about a thousand published viral clones and from other ImmuneACCESS disease sequences. TCRdb reran the public reads through fastp at Q25 and MiXCR, keeping productive beta chains. Identical CDR3 proteins give one entry, which carries the most common genes and DNA. These V and J calls are TCRdb output, not the study's own analysis. Across this sample there are under 200,000 distinct CDR3 sequences, with roughly nine tenths seen only once. The ten largest make up approximately 0.086% of the sample.

The trim is 0 bases for V and 4 bases for J, with a gap of 13 bases between the germline ends. The CDR3 measures 15 amino acids from cysteine to phenylalanine. Of all the DNA, just the CDR3 is kept, 45 bases in frame from base 1. From a lookup of the germline V gene, CDR1 and CDR2 are SGHRS and YFSETQ. High-throughput TCR beta sequencing profiled peripheral blood CD8+ and CD4+ T cells from healthy donors, Susac syndrome patients and multiple sclerosis patients. Recently defined diagnostic criteria for definite or probable disease were met by the Susac syndrome patients. Bulk CD8+ and CD4+ T cells were purified magnetically by negative isolation, whereas CD8+ TEMRA cells were enriched by FACS. Blood was drawn into EDTA tubes, processed within 24 hours, and PBMCs were isolated by density gradient centrifugation. PBMCs intended for TCR sequencing were cryopreserved in liquid nitrogen and thawed later in a water bath at 37 degrees C. A purity of at least 90% was achieved for sorted or isolated CD4+, CD8+ and CD8+ TEMRA cells.

In regard to this clonotype: Its antigen specificity is not known. No per-base quality is available; no much larger clone lies one base away.

The rearranged segments are TRBV5-1 and TRBJ2-5, with the identity of the D gene unclear. The sequencing input was CD4+ T cells from PBMCs. The TCR comes from a human donor with Susac syndrome. The CDR3: CASSLEGRTRETQYF. In nucleotides, the sequence is TGCGCCAGCAGCTTGGAGGGTCGGACCAGAGAGACCCAGTACTTC.